What follows is one TCR beta chain and its context. The record originates from a study of T cells in Graves' hyperthyroidism and ophthalmopathy. The CDR3 consists of 16 residues. V dropped 4 bases and J dropped 0 bases, with 10 bases sitting between them. The germline V gene encodes CDR1 MGHRA and CDR2 YSYEKL. RNA transcripts served as the template for amplifying TCR beta CDR3 regions. When the TCR CDR3 underwent first-round RT-PCR, the HTBI primer set was used. From the multiplex PCR reads, TCRdb called clonotypes with MiXCR, one entry per CDR3 protein. Among over 700,000 distinct CDR3 sequences, about 38% were seen once, and the ten largest hold 7% to 10%.

This chain joins TRBV4-1 and TRBJ2-6, with D uncertain. The source is a man between 18 and 35 years old with Graves' hyperthyroidism. Material: blood. CDR3 protein: CASSPGVFSGANVLTF. The CDR3 bases are TGCGCCAGCAGCCCCGGCGTCTTCTCTGGGGCCAACGTCCTGACTTTC.